These T cell receptor beta chains were read from a single sample in a study of cytomegalovirus exposure and HLA in healthy donors. Sequencing used immunoSEQ multiplex PCR; TCRdb keeps in-frame clones, though not all of them. The repertoire holds 50,000 to 65,000 clones, with about 77% as singletons. Material for sequencing was PBMCs. Receptors were obtained from a woman aged 25 to 39 in good health and CMV-seronegative. Both conserved end residues are part of each CDR3. D genes are given only for firm matches. Clone size appears in some rows only: once, few, many, or a class for an expanded clone.

>.|.|TRBJ1-1|TRBV27
CASSRLGASGTEAFF
TGTGCCAGCAGCCGCCTAGGGGCGTCGGGCACTGAAGCTTTCTTT
>.|TRBD1|TRBJ1-1|TRBV19
CASSIGQVGFTEAFF
TGTGCCAGTAGTATCGGACAGGTCGGGTTCACTGAAGCTTTCTTT
>once|TRBD2|TRBJ2-7|TRBV27
CASSPRTSGYEQYF
TGTGCCAGCAGTCCCCGGACTAGCGGCTACGAGCAGTACTTC
>.|.|TRBJ2-1|TRBV28
CASSRTQRNYNEQFF
TGTGCCAGCAGCCGGACCCAGCGGAACTACAATGAGCAGTTCTTC
>once|TRBD1|TRBJ2-7|TRBV28
CASSRTGGRYEQYF
TGTGCCAGCAGCCGGACAGGGGGTCGCTACGAGCAGTACTTC
>.|.|TRBJ2-5|TRBV6-5
CASSTGGETQYF
TGTGCCAGCAGTACTGGGGGGGAGACCCAGTACTTC
>.|TRBD1|TRBJ2-1|TRBV18
CASSPDRENEQFF
TGTGCCAGCTCACCGGACAGGGAGAATGAGCAGTTCTTC
>.|TRBD1|TRBJ1-6|TRBV5-1
CASSLGDRGYNSPLHF
TGCGCCAGCAGCTTGGGGGACAGGGGATATAATTCACCCCTCCACTTT
>.|.|TRBJ1-1|TRBV6-5
CASSYFHIEQGEAFF
TGTGCCAGCAGTTACTTTCATATCGAACAGGGTGAAGCTTTCTTT
>few|.|TRBJ1-1|TRBV29-1
CTVQGTGRTEAFF
TGCACCGTCCAGGGGACGGGTAGAACTGAAGCTTTCTTT
>once|TRBD2|TRBJ2-2|TRBV7-6
CASSPTSGAGELFF
TGTGCCAGCAGCCCGACTAGCGGCGCCGGGGAGCTGTTTTTT
>few|.|TRBJ2-3|TRBV4-3
CASSRGVETDTQYF
TGCGCCAGCAGCCGAGGAGTAGAAACAGATACGCAGTATTTT
>.|TRBD1|TRBJ1-1|TRBV2
CASSPRQGRSEAFF
TGTGCCAGCAGTCCGCGACAGGGAAGGAGTGAAGCTTTCTTT
>few|TRBD2|TRBJ2-1|TRBV5-1
CASSLRSSGYNNEQFF
TGCGCCAGCAGCTTGCGGTCTAGCGGCTACAACAATGAGCAGTTCTTC
>once|TRBD2|TRBJ2-3|TRBV28
CASSYLREGLDTQYF
TGTGCCAGCAGTTATTTGCGGGAGGGCCTGGATACGCAGTATTTT
>few|.|TRBJ1-2|TRBV30
CAWSKGAGYTF
TGTGCCTGGAGTAAAGGGGCCGGCTACACCTTC
>.|TRBD2|TRBJ2-3|TRBV19
CASSNVVAGGQNTQYF
TGTGCCAGTAGTAACGTAGTTGCGGGAGGGCAAAATACGCAGTATTTT
>.|.|TRBJ1-2|TRBV9
CASSVEGGGGIPNTF
TGTGCCAGCAGCGTAGAGGGGGGGGGCGGAATCCCAAACACCTTC
>few|TRBD1|TRBJ1-4|TRBV25-1
CASSEGTGGSTNEKLFF
TGTGCCAGCAGTGAAGGGACAGGGGGCTCAACTAATGAAAAACTGTTTTTT
>.|TRBD2|TRBJ2-1|TRBV10-3
CAISESGTSGLIHGFF
TGTGCCATCAGTGAGTCGGGGACTAGCGGCCTTATCCACGGGTTCTTC
>.|TRBD2|TRBJ2-7|TRBV7-8
CASSLLASGSPYYEQYF
TGTGCCAGCAGCTTATTGGCTAGCGGGAGCCCCTACTACGAGCAGTACTTC
>.|.|TRBJ2-3|TRBV9
CASSRLITNTDTQYF
TGTGCCAGCAGCCGACTTATAACTAACACAGATACGCAGTATTTT
>.|.|TRBJ1-1|TRBV19
CASRGQPTLMNTEAFF
TGTGCCAGTAGAGGACAGCCGACCCTTATGAACACTGAAGCTTTCTTT
>.|.|TRBJ2-5|TRBV30
CAWNTGSSKFETQYF
TGTGCCTGGAACACAGGGTCTAGTAAGTTTGAGACCCAGTACTTC
>.|TRBD2|TRBJ2-1|TRBV4-1
CASSQVASGSDYNEQFF
TGCGCCAGCAGCCAAGTGGCTAGCGGGAGCGATTACAATGAGCAGTTCTTC
>.|TRBD1|TRBJ2-7|TRBV29-1
CSVKPGQGASYEQYF
TGCAGCGTTAAGCCGGGACAGGGGGCCTCCTACGAGCAGTACTTC
>.|.|TRBJ2-1|TRBV9
CASSVWASSYNEQFF
TGTGCCAGCAGCGTATGGGCCTCTTCCTACAATGAGCAGTTCTTC
>few|TRBD2|TRBJ2-2|TRBV28
CASTAGGPRTGELFF
TGTGCCAGCACAGCGGGAGGGCCGAGGACCGGGGAGCTGTTTTTT
>.|.|TRBJ2-7|TRBV7-9
CASSLVSYEQYF
TGTGCCAGCAGCTTAGTCTCCTACGAGCAGTACTTC
>.|TRBD2|TRBJ2-1|TRBV18
CASSPRTSGSSYNEQFF
TGTGCCAGCTCACCACGGACTAGCGGGAGCTCCTACAATGAGCAGTTCTTC
>.|.|TRBJ2-7|TRBV21-1
CASSKVGGGYF
TGTGCCAGCAGCAAAGTGGGCGGGGGGTACTTC
>few|TRBD1|TRBJ2-7|TRBV19
CASKQGANEQYF
TGTGCCAGTAAGCAGGGGGCGAACGAGCAGTACTTC
>.|.|TRBJ2-1|TRBV9
CASSVEGSPYNEQFF
TGTGCCAGCAGCGTAGAGGGGTCACCCTACAATGAGCAGTTCTTC
>.|TRBD2|TRBJ2-5|TRBV10-3
CAISPQGTSGSETQYF
TGTGCCATCAGTCCCCAGGGGACTAGCGGGAGTGAGACCCAGTACTTC
>.|TRBD1|TRBJ1-2|TRBV6-1
CASSDPPGTGVRYGYTF
TGTGCCAGCAGTGACCCGCCTGGGACAGGGGTTCGCTATGGCTACACCTTC
>.|TRBD1|TRBJ2-3|TRBV4-1
CASSQDHRGYTDTQYF
TGCGCCAGCAGCCAAGATCACAGGGGTTACACAGATACGCAGTATTTT
>.|TRBD2|TRBJ2-2|TRBV7-8
CASSRSGTNTGELFF
TGTGCCAGCAGCCGTAGCGGGACGAACACCGGGGAGCTGTTTTTT
>.|TRBD1|TRBJ1-1|TRBV29-1
CSVRAGGVTEAFF
TGCAGCGTCCGGGCAGGGGGTGTCACTGAAGCTTTCTTT
>.|TRBD1|TRBJ1-5|TRBV6-1
CASSEAVGGRQPQHF
TGTGCCAGCAGTGAAGCGGTAGGGGGCAGACAGCCCCAGCATTTT
>.|.|TRBJ1-1|TRBV6-5
CASRAGPGNTEAFF
TGTGCCAGCAGGGCGGGCCCGGGTAACACTGAAGCTTTCTTT
>few|TRBD1|TRBJ2-7|TRBV19
CASTARTGGTYEQYF
TGTGCCAGTACCGCCCGGACAGGCGGCACCTACGAGCAGTACTTC
>.|TRBD1|TRBJ2-2|TRBV5-1
CASSLDRGLAGELFF
TGCGCCAGCAGCTTGGACAGGGGGCTGGCCGGGGAGCTGTTTTTT
>once|.|TRBJ2-7|TRBV27
CASKLKGGSSYEQYF
TGTGCCAGCAAGTTAAAAGGGGGATCTTCCTACGAGCAGTACTTC
>.|TRBD2|TRBJ2-7|TRBV6-1
CASSASGVSYEQYF
TGTGCCAGCAGCGCTAGCGGGGTCTCCTACGAGCAGTACTTC
>.|TRBD1|TRBJ2-7|TRBV28
CASSLLRGTGGRNEQYF
TGTGCCAGCAGTCTATTGCGAGGGACAGGGGGGAGGAACGAGCAGTACTTC
>once|TRBD1|TRBJ2-7|TRBV4-2
CASSQVGQGSSYEQYF
TGTGCCAGCAGCCAAGTGGGACAGGGGAGCTCCTACGAGCAGTACTTC
>.|TRBD1|TRBJ1-3|TRBV6-5
CASSDSKGARNTIYF
TGTGCCAGCAGTGACTCTAAGGGGGCGCGTAACACCATATATTTT
>once|.|TRBJ1-4|TRBV30
CAWSPGGGGEKLFF
TGTGCCTGGAGCCCCGGCGGGGGGGGCGAAAAACTGTTTTTT
>.|.|TRBJ1-1|TRBV9
CASSRGGVMNTEAFF
TGTGCCAGCAGCAGAGGGGGGGTCATGAACACTGAAGCTTTCTTT
>.|TRBD1|TRBJ2-7|TRBV28
CASTSTGLEQYF
TGTGCCAGCACCTCGACAGGGCTCGAGCAGTACTTC
>.|TRBD1|TRBJ1-5|TRBV19
CASSPHDPGQGGSNQPQHF
TGTGCCAGTAGTCCTCACGACCCTGGACAGGGTGGTTCGAATCAGCCCCAGCATTTT